A selection of T cell receptor beta chains follows, all from one sample in a study of OX40 agonist ivuxolimab in advanced cancers. Assay used: immunoSEQ multiplex PCR; TCRdb lists only in-frame clones, some missing. The sample has about 16,000 clones, roughly 81% seen once; the top ten hold roughly 72%. The input for sequencing was CD4+ or CD8+ T cells sorted from blood, taken in a trial of the OX40 agonist ivuxolimab. The source of these receptors is an adult with an advanced solid tumor such as melanoma, head and neck, liver or kidney cancer. Each CDR3 is given with its conserved first and last residue. D genes are given only for firm matches. Rows give clone size only sometimes, using once, few, many, or a class for an expanded clone.

>TRBV27|TRBD1|.|TRBJ2-7
CASRYSGGAGAAQYF
TGTGCCAGCAGATATTCAGGGGGCGCGGGTGCCGCGCAGTACTTC
>TRBV2|TRBD1|once|TRBJ1-2
CASREGTGSNYGYTF
TGTGCCAGCAGGGAAGGGACAGGATCCAACTATGGCTACACCTTC
>TRBV11-1|TRBD1|.|TRBJ2-7
CASSFFRDSSYEQYF
TGTGCCAGCAGCTTTTTCCGGGACAGCTCCTACGAGCAGTACTTC
>TRBV2|TRBD2|.|TRBJ2-1
CASSGLAGGMGYNEQFF
TGTGCCAGCAGTGGACTAGCGGGAGGGATGGGGTACAATGAGCAGTTCTTC
>TRBV5-6|.|.|TRBJ2-7
CASSYSTWYYEQYF
TGTGCCAGCAGCTACTCGACGTGGTACTACGAGCAGTACTTC
>TRBV28|.|.|TRBJ1-3
CASSGGPQATSGNTIYF
TGTGCCAGCAGTGGCGGGCCACAGGCTACCTCTGGAAACACCATATATTTT
>TRBV5-1|TRBD2|.|TRBJ2-1
CASSLMGLAEYNEQFF
TGCGCCAGCAGCTTGATGGGACTAGCGGAGTACAATGAGCAGTTCTTC
>TRBV7-9|.|.|TRBJ1-1
CASSWGITTRNTEAFF
TGTGCCAGCAGCTGGGGAATAACAACTCGGAACACTGAAGCTTTCTTT
>TRBV2|.|.|TRBJ2-7
CASSKDRREFSYEQYF
TGTGCCAGCAGTAAGGACCGTCGGGAGTTCTCCTACGAGCAGTACTTC
>TRBV7-9|.|.|TRBJ2-5
CASSLIGPKETQYF
TGTGCCAGCAGCTTAATTGGGCCGAAAGAGACCCAGTACTTC
>TRBV9|TRBD1|.|TRBJ2-5
CASSADWDRMQETQYF
TGTGCCAGCAGCGCGGATTGGGACAGAATGCAAGAGACCCAGTACTTC
>TRBV19|.|.|TRBJ2-7
CASSWGYEQYF
TGTGCCAGTAGTTGGGGATACGAGCAGTACTTC
>TRBV19|.|.|TRBJ2-4
CASGPVAYLAKNIQYF
TGTGCCAGCGGCCCGGTAGCGTACTTAGCCAAAAACATTCAGTACTTC
>TRBV4-3|TRBD2|.|TRBJ2-1
CASSQGTSGRAHEQFF
TGCGCCAGCAGCCAAGGGACTAGCGGGAGGGCACATGAGCAGTTCTTC
>TRBV5-4|.|.|TRBJ2-7
CASSLAGAAYEQYF
TGTGCCAGCAGCTTGGCAGGGGCGGCCTACGAGCAGTACTTC
>TRBV7-9|.|.|TRBJ1-5
CASSLVASNQPQHF
TGTGCCAGCAGCTTAGTGGCTAGCAATCAGCCCCAGCATTTT
>TRBV29-1|.|.|TRBJ2-3
CSVEEVVVPADTQYF
TGCAGCGTTGAAGAGGTGGTGGTCCCGGCAGATACGCAGTATTTT
>TRBV5-4|.|.|TRBJ1-3
CASSPGSSGNTIYF
TGTGCCAGCAGTCCAGGGTCGTCTGGAAACACCATATATTTT
>TRBV7-2|.|.|TRBJ1-2
CASSPPDRFGYTF
TGTGCCAGCAGCCCACCGGACAGATTTGGCTACACCTTC
>TRBV27|TRBD2|.|TRBJ2-1
CASSLGGAGGGPYNEQFF
TGTGCCAGCAGTTTAGGAGGGGCAGGCGGGGGACCCTACAATGAGCAGTTCTTC
>TRBV28|TRBD1|.|TRBJ2-6
CASSRGQGFSGANVLTF
TGTGCCAGCAGCCGCGGACAGGGATTCTCTGGGGCCAACGTCCTGACTTTC
>TRBV7-6|TRBD1|.|TRBJ1-5
CASSLGGTEGQPQHF
TGTGCCAGCAGCTTAGGTGGGACAGAGGGTCAGCCCCAGCATTTT
>TRBV7-6|.|.|TRBJ1-5
CASSPAPNQPQHF
TGTGCCAGCAGCCCCGCCCCCAATCAGCCCCAGCATTTT
>TRBV5-4|TRBD2|.|TRBJ2-1
CASSFTSGEQFF
TGTGCCAGCAGCTTTACTAGCGGTGAGCAGTTCTTC
>TRBV7-8|TRBD1|.|TRBJ1-3
CASSLSTGMAGNTIYF
TGTGCCAGCAGCTTATCGACAGGGATGGCTGGAAACACCATATATTTT
>TRBV5-1|TRBD1|.|TRBJ2-5
CASSRWTGMGQETQYF
TGCGCCAGCAGCAGATGGACAGGGATGGGACAAGAGACCCAGTACTTC
>TRBV5-6|TRBD2|.|TRBJ2-7
CASSLGAGGSSYEQYF
TGTGCCAGCAGCTTGGGGGCGGGAGGGAGCTCCTACGAGCAGTACTTC
>TRBV7-7|.|.|TRBJ2-2
CASSPGPGELFF
TGTGCTAGCAGCCCGGGACCCGGGGAGCTGTTTTTT
>TRBV5-4|TRBD1|.|TRBJ1-1
CASSLYRGWTEAFF
TGTGCCAGCAGCTTATACAGGGGATGGACTGAAGCTTTCTTT
>TRBV19|.|.|TRBJ1-1
CASGQGEAFF
TGTGCCAGTGGGCAGGGGGAAGCTTTCTTT
>TRBV7-9|.|.|TRBJ1-4
CASSLVEGNEKLFF
TGTGCCAGCAGCTTAGTCGAGGGTAATGAAAAACTGTTTTTT
>TRBV4-2|.|once|TRBJ1-3
CASSFDRSSGNTIYF
TGTGCCAGCAGCTTCGACAGATCCTCTGGAAACACCATATATTTT
>TRBV19|.|few|TRBJ2-5
CASSIVAARETQYF
TGTGCCAGTAGTATTGTGGCAGCGAGAGAGACCCAGTACTTC
>TRBV7-9|.|.|TRBJ2-6
CASSLVGSGANVLTF
TGTGCCAGCAGCTTAGTTGGATCTGGGGCCAACGTCCTGACTTTC
>TRBV4-2|.|.|TRBJ1-1
CASSQGQNTEAFF
TGTGCCAGCAGCCAGGGTCAGAACACTGAAGCTTTCTTT
>TRBV5-1|.|.|TRBJ1-1
CASSFSGRNTEAFF
TGCGCCAGCAGCTTCAGCGGGCGGAACACTGAAGCTTTCTTT
>TRBV4-1|.|.|TRBJ2-7
CASSQALGTYEQYF
TGCGCCAGCAGCCAAGCTTTGGGAACCTACGAGCAGTACTTC